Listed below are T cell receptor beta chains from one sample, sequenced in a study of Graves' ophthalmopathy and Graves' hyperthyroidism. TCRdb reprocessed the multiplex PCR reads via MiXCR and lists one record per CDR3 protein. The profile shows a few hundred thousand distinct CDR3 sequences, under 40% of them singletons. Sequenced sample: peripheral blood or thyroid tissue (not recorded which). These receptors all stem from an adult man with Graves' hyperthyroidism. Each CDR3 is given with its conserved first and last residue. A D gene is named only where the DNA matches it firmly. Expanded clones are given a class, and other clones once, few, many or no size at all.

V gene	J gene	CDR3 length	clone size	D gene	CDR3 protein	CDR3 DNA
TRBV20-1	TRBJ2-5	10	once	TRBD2	CSARGSGRYF	TGCAGTGCTAGGGGTAGCGGGCGGTACTTC
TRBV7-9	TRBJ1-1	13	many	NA	CASSLDRRDEAFF	TGTGCCAGCAGCTTAGACCGCAGGGACGAGGCTTTCTTT
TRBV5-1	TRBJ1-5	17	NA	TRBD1	CASSPGPGGYSNQLQHF	TGTGCCAGCAGCCCGGGCCCAGGGGGATATAGCAATCAGCTCCAGCATTTT
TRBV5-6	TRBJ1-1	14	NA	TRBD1	CASRLDRANTEAFF	TGTGCCAGCAGGTTGGACAGGGCTAACACTGAAGCTTTCTTT
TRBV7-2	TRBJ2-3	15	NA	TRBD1	CASSLKTGGTDTQYF	TGTGCCAGCAGCTTAAAGACAGGGGGCACAGATACGCAGTATTTT
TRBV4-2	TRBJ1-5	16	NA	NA	CASSQDGGYDDQPQHF	TGTGCCAGCAGCCAAGATGGGGGATATGACGATCAGCCCCAGCATTTT
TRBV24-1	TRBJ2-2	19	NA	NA	CASSSSLGRRGGKTGELFF	TGTGCCAGCAGTTCGAGCCTCGGGAGAAGAGGTGGTAAAACCGGGGAGCTGTTTTTT
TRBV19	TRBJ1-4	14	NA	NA	CASSRNTFDEKLFF	TGTGCCAGTAGCCGGAACACCTTTGACGAAAAACTGTTTTTT
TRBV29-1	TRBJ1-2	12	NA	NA	CSLRTGWHGYTF	TGCAGTTTACGCACAGGGTGGCATGGCTACACCTTC
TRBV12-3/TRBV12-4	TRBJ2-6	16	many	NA	CASSSDGHSGANVLTF	TGTGCCAGCAGTTCAGACGGCCACTCTGGGGCCAACGTCCTGACTTTC